The 30 T cell receptor beta chains below come from one sample, sequenced in a study of blood T cell repertoires in COVID-19. Clones were read by immunoSEQ multiplex PCR, and TCRdb kept only the in-frame ones, dropping some. The table has around 330,000 clones, about 91% seen once. The material sequenced was peripheral blood. The receptors originated from a woman in her thirties with COVID-19, enrolled during active disease.

The chain uses TRBV28 and TRBJ2-5; D unresolved. This CDR3 comprises 14 residues. Germline CDR1 MDHEN, CDR2 SYDVKM. V was pared by 5 bases and J by 1 base, with 11 bases between. The CDR3 DNA sequence: TGTGCCAGCAGTACCAGGTTCCCCCAAGAGACCCAGTACTTC. This sequence encodes CASSTRFPQETQYF. Combining the CDR3 with reference TRBV28 and TRBJ2-5 gives the whole variable domain DVKVTQSSRYLVKRTGEKVFLECVQDMDHENMFWYRQDPGLGLRLIYFSYDVKMKEKGDIPEGYSVSREKKERFSLILESASTNQTSMYLCASSTRFPQETQYFGPGTRLLVL.

CDR3 sequence reads: CASSLLGSNSPLHF. CDR3 in DNA: TGTGCCAGCAGTTTGCTGGGGAGCAATTCACCCCTCCACTTT. The gene calls are TRBV27 and TRBJ1-6, with D uncertain. The CDR3 is made up of 14 amino acids. Germline CDR1 reads MNHEY; CDR2 reads SMNVEV (reference sequence). The ends were cut back, 3 bases at V and 7 bases at J, with 10 bases in the middle.

V usage is TRBV30 and J usage is TRBJ1-1, with TRBD1 matching 7 bases. CDR3 length: 17 residues. Germline assignment: CDR1 GTSNPN and CDR2 SVGIG (reference sequence). J gave up 3 bases and V 0 bases, and 13 bases lay outside the gene matches. The CDR3 loop is CAWSVQRPGGWDTEAFF. The CDR3 DNA reads TGTGCCTGGAGTGTACAGAGACCAGGGGGGTGGGACACTGAAGCTTTCTTT.

V and J are TRBV7-6 and TRBJ2-1; 9 bases are shared with TRBD2. The CDR3 spans 15 residues. Germline trimming cut 3 bases from V and 5 bases from J; bases unmatched to any gene: 5. The germline gives CDR1 SGHVS, CDR2 FNYEAQ. CDR3 nucleotide sequence: TGTGCCAGCAGCTTGGGGCGGGGGGGCCACAATGAGCAGTTCTTC. This gives the protein CASSLGRGGHNEQFF.

V is TRBV7-9 and J is TRBJ2-7, with D unclear. This CDR3 has 12 residues. V was shortened by 1 base and J by 3 bases, with 4 bases between the two germline ends. Germline V lookup: CDR1 SEHNR, CDR2 FQNEAQ (reference sequence). The CDR3 sequence is CASSLVSYEQYF. The DNA for the CDR3 is TGTGCCAGCAGCTTAGTCAGCTACGAGCAGTACTTC. The full variable domain, with the rest looked up from reference TRBV7-9 and TRBJ2-7, is DTGVSQNPRHKITKRGQNVTFRCDPISEHNRLYWYRQTLGQGPEFLTYFQNEAQLEKSRLLSDRFSAERPKGSFSTLEIQRTEQGDSAMYLCASSLVSYEQYFGPGTRLTVT.

This clone was detected only a few times. The chain combines TRBV19 with TRBJ1-5; tentative D call: TRBD1 (6 bases). Germline CDR1 is LNHDA and CDR2 is SQIVND (reference sequence). V lost 9 bases and J 7 bases, leaving 16 bases between the germline ends. CDR3 length: 13 residues. In DNA form, the CDR3 reads TGTGCCAGCAAAATTAACAGGGTCCAGCCCCAGCATTTT. Protein: CASKINRVQPQHF.

This clone has only one observation. The sample holds other DNA sequences that translate to the same CDR3. The chain uses TRBV29-1 and TRBJ1-2, with D unresolved. The germline gives CDR1 SQVTM, CDR2 ANQGSEA. The CDR3 has 11 amino acids. V lost 4 bases to trimming and J lost 8 bases, with 11 bases between them. The CDR3: CSVVGGEGYTF. The CDR3 region has the DNA TGCAGCGTTGTCGGTGGAGAGGGCTACACCTTC.

This clone occurred once. This sequence joins TRBV5-4 and TRBJ2-1; 10 nucleotides line up with TRBD2. The germline V gene encodes CDR1 SGHNT and CDR2 YYREEE (reference sequence). The CDR3 covers 16 residues. V lost 5 bases to trimming and J lost 1 base; unmatched junction nucleotides: 6. The CDR3 protein is CASRVAGGGSYNEQFF. For the CDR3, the DNA is TGTGCCAGCAGGGTAGCGGGGGGAGGGTCCTACAATGAGCAGTTCTTC.

This chain uses TRBV5-8 with TRBJ1-1, with D possibly being TRBD1 (6 bases). The CDR3 sequence is 15 residues long. V was trimmed by 0 bases and J by 0 bases, leaving 9 bases between them. CDR1 SGHTS and CDR2 YDEGEE come from the germline V gene. The CDR3 spells CASSLGTDMNTEAFF. The CDR3 bases are TGTGCCAGCAGCTTGGGGACAGACATGAACACTGAAGCTTTCTTT.

V is TRBV29-1 and J is TRBJ1-1, with D perhaps matching TRBD1 (6 bases). The CDR3 consists of 13 residues. Germline values: CDR1 SQVTM, CDR2 ANQGSEA. Trimming stripped 5 bases from V and 4 bases from J, with 14 bases between. The CDR3 spells CSVPRGEGTEAFF. CDR3 DNA sequence: TGCAGCGTTCCTAGGGGGGAGGGCACTGAAGCTTTCTTT.

This clone has only one observation. Other DNA sequences in the sample encode the same CDR3. J is TRBJ1-1 and V is TRBV6-5; D is perhaps TRBD1 (5 bases). This CDR3 has 11 amino acids. Per germline, CDR1 MNHEY and CDR2 SVGAGI. With 6 bases removed from V and 7 bases from J, the gap between germline ends came to 9 bases. CDR3 sequence: CASSRQGEAFF. CDR3 DNA sequence: TGTGCCAGCAGCCGTCAGGGTGAAGCTTTCTTT.

The V gene is TRBV27, the J gene TRBJ2-7; TRBD1 matches at 10 bases. In germline, CDR1 is MNHEY, CDR2 SMNVEV (reference sequence). J lost 3 bases, V lost 3 bases, and 14 bases had no gene match. The CDR3 contains 18 residues. CDR3 nucleotides: TGTGCCAGCAGTTTCCTAATACCGGGACAGGGGAGTTTCTACGAGCAGTACTTC. Translating it yields CASSFLIPGQGSFYEQYF.

The genes are TRBV6-5 and TRBJ1-3; a possible D gene is TRBD1 (6 bases). The CDR3 length is 15 residues. With 6 bases removed from V and 0 bases from J, the gap between germline ends came to 12 bases. The germline gives CDR1 MNHEY, CDR2 SVGAGI. CDR3 region: CASRPDRNSGNTIYF. DNA of the CDR3: TGTGCCAGCAGACCCGACAGGAACTCTGGAAACACCATATATTTT.

V and J are TRBV7-9 and TRBJ2-7; TRBD2 might be the D (5 bases). V was clipped by 1 base and J by 2 bases, with 12 bases between them. The CDR3 has 15 amino acids. Germline CDR1 is SEHNR and CDR2 is FQNEAQ (reference sequence). In nucleotides, the CDR3 is TGTGCCAGCAGCTTAGGACGGTTCGGGGCCTACGAGCAGTACTTC. Translated: CASSLGRFGAYEQYF.

This rearrangement joins TRBV29-1 to TRBJ2-5, with 8 bases identical to TRBD2. V lost 7 bases, J lost 9 bases, and 13 bases stayed unmatched. The CDR3 spans 13 residues. The germline V gene has CDR1 SQVTM and CDR2 ANQGSEA. The CDR3 DNA sequence: TGCAGCGGTGGATCGGGACTAGTTGGGGCCCAGTACTTC. It translates to CSGGSGLVGAQYF.

This chain joins TRBV2 and TRBJ2-3; D may be TRBD1 (7 bases). V shed 4 bases and J shed 11 bases, with 19 bases lying between them. The CDR3 spans 14 residues. In germline, CDR1 is SNHLY, CDR2 FYNNEI. CDR3 in amino acids: CASSAGTPGDRQYF. As DNA, the CDR3 is TGTGCCAGCAGTGCCGGGACTCCCGGGGACAGGCAGTATTTT.

The chain recombines TRBV2 with TRBJ1-2; D gene ambiguous. The germline V gene encodes CDR1 SNHLY and CDR2 FYNNEI. With 6 bases removed from V and 7 bases from J, the gap between germline ends came to 12 bases. The CDR3 is 12 residues long. The CDR3, as DNA: TGTGCCAGCAGGGACGGGGTCTTTGGCTACACCTTC. It is translated as CASRDGVFGYTF.

J is TRBJ1-2 and V is TRBV12-3 or TRBV12-4, with 9 bases that match TRBD1. The CDR3 length is 12 residues. After removal of 6 bases from V and 6 bases from J, the junction contained 2 bases not matched to a gene. CDR3 loop: CASRQGAHGYTF. The CDR3 coding sequence is TGTGCCAGCAGACAGGGGGCACATGGCTACACCTTC.

The CDR3 nucleotides are TGCAGCGTCCTAATAGCGGGCCCCGATACGCAGTATTTT. As protein: CSVLIAGPDTQYF. The V and J genes are TRBV29-1 and TRBJ2-3, with 7 bases aligning to TRBD2. Germline CDR1 SQVTM, CDR2 ANQGSEA. This CDR3 comprises 13 residues. J gave up 6 bases and V 6 bases, and 9 bases lay outside the gene matches.

The rearrangement links TRBV3-1 (or the pseudogene TRBV3-2) to TRBJ2-2; D is perhaps TRBD2 (6 bases). V lost 1 base, J lost 6 bases, and 18 bases lay in between. The germline V gene has CDR1 LGHDT and CDR2 YNNKEL (reference sequence). The CDR3 spans 17 residues. The CDR3 sequence: CASSQGAGGAGSGELFF. The CDR3 nucleotides read TGTGCCAGCAGCCAAGGAGCAGGCGGGGCTGGTTCCGGGGAGCTGTTTTTT.

The chain combines TRBV6-5 with TRBJ2-7; a possible D gene is TRBD1 (6 bases). Deletions cut 6 bases from V and 7 bases from J, with 16 bases between. CDR3 length equals 13 residues. The germline V gene encodes CDR1 MNHEY and CDR2 SVGAGI. CDR3 sequence: CASSLQGFGEQYV. CDR3 coding DNA: TGTGCCAGCAGCCTACAGGGATTTGGAGAGCAGTACGTC.

The chain employs TRBV2 and TRBJ2-1; TRBD2 matches at 13 bases. Per the germline V gene, CDR1 is SNHLY and CDR2 is FYNNEI. The CDR3 has 16 residues. Trimming at V came to 2 bases and at J to 5 bases, leaving 3 bases not matched to a gene. The CDR3 DNA is TGTGCCAGCAGTGAAATGGGACTAGCGGGAAACAATGAGCAGTTCTTC. Translation: CASSEMGLAGNNEQFF.

The rearrangement links TRBV4-1 to TRBJ1-1, with TRBD1 identical over 7 bases. CDR3 length equals 15 residues. Germline values: CDR1 MGHRA, CDR2 YSYEKL. Trimming cost V 4 bases and J 1 base; bases outside gene matches: 6. The CDR3 region has the DNA TGCGCCAGCAGCCCACACACAGGGGAGAACACTGAAGCTTTCTTT. It is translated as CASSPHTGENTEAFF.

The chain is built from TRBV7-9 and TRBJ1-4; 9 positions match TRBD1. Germline values: CDR1 SEHNR, CDR2 FQNEAQ (reference sequence). V was clipped by 4 bases and J by 7 bases; unmatched bases: 7. This CDR3 comprises 15 residues. The CDR3 region is CASSSAGTGSEKLFF. The CDR3 region has the DNA TGTGCCAGCAGCTCGGCCGGGACAGGGAGTGAAAAACTGTTTTTT.

The gene calls are TRBV7-8 and TRBJ2-7; D possibly corresponds to TRBD1 (5 bases). The CDR3 sequence is 13 residues long. Germline-derived CDR1 and CDR2 are SGHVS and FQNEAQ. Trimming left V 3 bases short and J 2 bases short, with 8 bases between. CDR3 protein: CASSLGQPYEQYF. Written as DNA, the CDR3 is TGTGCCAGCAGCTTGGGGCAACCCTACGAGCAGTACTTC. Variable domain in full (rest from reference TRBV7-8 and TRBJ2-7): GAGVSQSPRYKVAKRGQDVALRCDPISGHVSLFWYQQALGQGPEFLTYFQNEAQLDKSGLPSDRFFAERPEGSVSTLKIQRTQQEDSAVYLCASSLGQPYEQYFGPGTRLTVT.

This rearrangement joins TRBV7-9 to TRBJ1-4, with TRBD1 matching over 7 bases. Germline V gene lookup returns CDR1 SEHNR and CDR2 FQNEAQ (reference sequence). After removal of 4 bases from V and 5 bases from J, the junction contained 7 bases not matched to a gene. CDR3 length: 15 amino acids. CDR3 sequence reads: CASSSRAGGNEKLFF. The CDR3 DNA reads TGTGCCAGCAGCTCCCGAGCAGGGGGGAATGAAAAACTGTTTTTT.

This rearrangement joins TRBV21-1 to TRBJ2-5; the table calls TRBD2, which could not be checked here. TRBV21-1 is recorded as a pseudogene. The CDR3 loop spans 14 amino acids. The CDR3 loop is CASSNVAAEETQYF. The CDR3 DNA sequence: TGTGCCAGCAGCAACGTAGCAGCTGAAGAGACCCAGTACTTC.

This chain uses TRBV5-4 with TRBJ1-2; TRBD1 matches 8 bases. Germline V gene data show CDR1 as SGHNT and CDR2 as YYREEE (reference sequence). V lost 4 bases and J lost 7; bases outside the gene matches: 15. CDR3 length: 16 amino acids. The CDR3 protein is CASSPSPGQGPFGYTF. In nucleotides, the CDR3 is TGTGCCAGCAGCCCCTCCCCTGGACAGGGTCCCTTTGGCTACACCTTC. Looking up the rest from reference TRBV5-4 and TRBJ1-2 gives the full variable domain: ETGVTQSPTHLIKTRGQQVTLRCSSQSGHNTVSWYQQALGQGPQFIFQYYREEENGRGNFPPRFSGLQFPNYSSELNVNALELDDSALYLCASSPSPGQGPFGYTFGSGTRLTVV.

The J gene is TRBJ2-7, the V gene TRBV3-1 (or the pseudogene TRBV3-2); TRBD1 is a possible D gene (6 bases). V was clipped by 4 bases and J by 3 bases, with 13 bases between them. Germline V gene lookup returns CDR1 LGHDT and CDR2 YNNKEL (reference sequence). This CDR3 region has 14 residues. This chain's CDR3 is CASSLPDRSYEQYF. CDR3 nucleotides: TGTGCCAGCAGCCTTCCGGACAGAAGCTACGAGCAGTACTTC.

This clone showed up just a few times. The V call is TRBV10-1, the J call TRBJ2-3; 11 nucleotides match TRBD2. Germline V gene sequence: CDR1 WNHNN, CDR2 SYGVQD (reference sequence). The CDR3 consists of 15 residues. J gave up 5 bases and V 5 bases, and 6 bases lay outside the gene matches. The CDR3: CASSFLAGGRDTQYF. CDR3 nucleotide sequence: TGCGCCAGCAGTTTTCTAGCGGGGGGTCGAGATACGCAGTATTTT.